This TCR beta chain was recovered during a study of TIL therapy for anti-PD-1-resistant metastatic lung cancer. The CDR3 runs to 11 residues. With 4 bases removed from V and 15 bases from J, the gap between germline ends came to 13 bases. Germline values: CDR1 MNHEY, CDR2 SVGAGI. This clone appeared a single time. Indicated time point: pre-treatment sample, taken before nivolumab and TIL therapy. This was the immunoSEQ v3 assay. Profiled with immunoSEQ multiplex PCR; TCRdb holds only in-frame clones, not every one. The sample contains some 60,000 clones, less than 85% of which appear only once. The receptor was derived from a person between 25 and 80 years old with non-small cell lung cancer. V is TRBV6-5 and J is TRBJ2-1; a possible D gene is TRBD1 (5 bases). The sample here was blood, taken at baseline. The CDR3 coding sequence is TGTGCCAGCAGTTCAGGGATCTTTTGGTTCTTC. Translation: CASSSGIFWFF.